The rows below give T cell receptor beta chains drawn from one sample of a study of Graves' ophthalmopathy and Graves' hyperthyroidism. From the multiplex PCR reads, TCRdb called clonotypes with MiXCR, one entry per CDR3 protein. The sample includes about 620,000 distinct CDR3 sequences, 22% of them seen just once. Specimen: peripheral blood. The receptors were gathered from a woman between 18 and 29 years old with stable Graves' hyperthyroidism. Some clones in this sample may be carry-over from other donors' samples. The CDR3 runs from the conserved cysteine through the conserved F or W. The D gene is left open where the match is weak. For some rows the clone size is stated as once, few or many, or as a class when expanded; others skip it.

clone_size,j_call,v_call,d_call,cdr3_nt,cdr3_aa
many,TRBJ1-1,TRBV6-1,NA,TGTGCCAGCATGTGGGGGGCTAATGCGATGAACACTGAAGCTTTCTTT,CASMWGANAMNTEAFF
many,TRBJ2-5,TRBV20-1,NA,TGCAGTGCTGGGCTTAGACAAGAGACCCAGTACTTC,CSAGLRQETQYF
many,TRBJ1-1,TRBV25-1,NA,TGTGCCAGCAGTGTGGCGCTGCGCACTGAAGCTTTCTTT,CASSVALRTEAFF
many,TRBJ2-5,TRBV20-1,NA,TGCAGTGCTGGCCCTGGGAGCGGACGGGGAGAGACCCAGTACTTC,CSAGPGSGRGETQYF
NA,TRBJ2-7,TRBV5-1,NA,TGCGCCAGCAGCTTGGGACACCGAGTCGAGCAGTACTTC,CASSLGHRVEQYF
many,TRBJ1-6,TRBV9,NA,TGTGCCAGCAGCGTAGTCGGCCAGGGACATTCACCCCTCCACTTT,CASSVVGQGHSPLHF
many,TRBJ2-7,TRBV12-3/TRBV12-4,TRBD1,TGTGCCAGCAGTGGAACAGGGGTTGTTCCTAACGAGCAGTACTTC,CASSGTGVVPNEQYF
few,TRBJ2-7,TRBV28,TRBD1,TGTGCCAGCAGAACCGGGACAGCCTCCTACGAGCAGTACTTC,CASRTGTASYEQYF
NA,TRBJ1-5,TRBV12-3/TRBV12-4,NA,TGTGCCAGCAGCCGCCGGGACTTGGGTACCCTTGATCAGCCCCAGCATTTT,CASSRRDLGTLDQPQHF
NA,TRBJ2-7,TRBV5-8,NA,TGTGCCAGCAGCCAGGTGAATATCTCCTACGAGCAGTACTTC,CASSQVNISYEQYF
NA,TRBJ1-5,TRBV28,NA,TGTGCCAGCGTCGGGTTCAATCAGCCCCAGCATTTT,CASVGFNQPQHF
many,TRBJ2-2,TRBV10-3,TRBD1,TGTGCCATCAGGGAGACAGGGGGCTTTGACACCGGGGAGCTGTTTTTT,CAIRETGGFDTGELFF
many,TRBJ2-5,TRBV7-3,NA,TGTGCCAGCAGCCAGACCTTAGATAAGACCCAGTACTTC,CASSQTLDKTQYF
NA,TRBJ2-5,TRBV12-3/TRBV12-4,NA,TGTGCCAGCAGTTTCAACTACCGGATAGAGACCCAGTACTTC,CASSFNYRIETQYF
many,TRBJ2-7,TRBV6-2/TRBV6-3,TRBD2,TGTGCCAGCCATTCACCCCTAGCGGGGGAGGAAGAGGAGCAGTACTTC,CASHSPLAGEEEEQYF
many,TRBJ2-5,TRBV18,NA,TGTGCCAGCTCACCACCGGGACGGGAGACCCAGTACTTC,CASSPPGRETQYF
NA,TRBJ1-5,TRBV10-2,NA,TGCGCCAGCAGTGAGTCGCTAGGGGGTAATCAGCCCCAGCATTTT,CASSESLGGNQPQHF
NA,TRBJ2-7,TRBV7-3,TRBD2,TGTGCCAGCAGCTTAATAGCGGGAGGGCCGAGCGAGCAGTACTTC,CASSLIAGGPSEQYF
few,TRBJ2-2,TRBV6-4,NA,TGTGCCAGCAGTGAGGAGGGATTGAACACCGGGGAGCTGTTTTTT,CASSEEGLNTGELFF
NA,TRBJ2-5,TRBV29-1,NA,TGCAGCGTTGTCCTTCTTAGGGGGGCTTTTGAGACCCAGTACTTC,CSVVLLRGAFETQYF
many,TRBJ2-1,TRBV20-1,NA,TGCAGTGCTAGCGTCCTAGAGGCACGCTCCTACAATGAGCAGTTCTTC,CSASVLEARSYNEQFF
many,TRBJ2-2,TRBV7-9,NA,TGTGCCAGCAGCTTAAACAGGGCCGCCGGGGAGCTGTTTTTT,CASSLNRAAGELFF
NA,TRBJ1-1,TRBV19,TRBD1,TGTGCCAGTAGGCGGACAGGGTTGGACACTGAAGCTTTCTTT,CASRRTGLDTEAFF
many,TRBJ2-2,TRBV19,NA,TGTGCCAGTAACCCGGTGGCTAGCGCGACCACCGGGGAGCTGTTTTTT,CASNPVASATTGELFF
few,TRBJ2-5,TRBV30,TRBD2,TGTGCCTGGGCTCCGGGGCTAGCGGGCGAAAAAGAGACCCAGTACTTC,CAWAPGLAGEKETQYF
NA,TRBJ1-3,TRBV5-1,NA,TGCGCCAGCAGCGTTCGAGACCCGGTTGAATCTGGAAACACCATATATTTT,CASSVRDPVESGNTIYF